One and the same sample provided the 32 T cell receptor beta chains below, sequenced in a study of cytomegalovirus exposure and HLA in healthy donors. The repertoire was sequenced with immunoSEQ multiplex PCR; TCRdb's copy has only in-frame clones and lacks some. The sample lists about 160,000 clones; nearly 90% were seen once. The sample taken for sequencing was PBMCs. These receptors all stem from a woman under 30 in good health and CMV-seropositive.

V gene TRBV4-1 combines with J gene TRBJ1-2, with 8 positions matching TRBD1. J was trimmed by 2 bases and V by 2 bases; bases with no gene match: 4. This CDR3 has 15 amino acids. Germline lookup yields CDR1 MGHRA and CDR2 YSYEKL. The CDR3 DNA is TGCGCCAGCAGCCAAACCGGACAGGGCAACTATGGCTACACCTTC. It encodes CASSQTGQGNYGYTF.

The chain joins TRBV2 to TRBJ1-1; D is perhaps TRBD1 (6 bases). Germline V gene data show CDR1 as SNHLY and CDR2 as FYNNEI. CDR3 length: 15 amino acids. Trimming took 1 base from V and 3 from J, leaving 12 bases between them. CDR3 residues: CASSEDPGADTEAFF. The CDR3 DNA sequence: TGTGCCAGCAGTGAAGATCCAGGGGCGGACACTGAAGCTTTCTTT. The full variable domain, with the rest looked up from reference TRBV2 and TRBJ1-1, is EPEVTQTPSHQVTQMGQEVILRCVPISNHLYFYWYRQILGQKVEFLVSFYNNEISEKSEIFDDQFSVERPDGSNFTLKIRSTKLEDSAMYFCASSEDPGADTEAFFGQGTRLTVV.

This chain connects TRBV7-9 to TRBJ2-1, with no clear D. This CDR3 region has 13 residues. Germline assignment: CDR1 SEHNR and CDR2 FQNEAQ (reference sequence). The V and J ends lost 7 bases and 2 bases respectively, with 9 bases between them. CDR3 DNA sequence: TGTGCCAGCATTCCCCCTACCTACAATGAGCAGTTCTTC. It specifies CASIPPTYNEQFF.

The rearrangement uses TRBV28 and TRBJ2-1, with a tentative D call TRBD2 (6 bases). Germline V lookup: CDR1 MDHEN, CDR2 SYDVKM. V was trimmed by 6 bases and J by 6 bases, leaving 12 bases between them. The CDR3 is 13 amino acids. Here the CDR3 DNA reads TGTGCCAGCAGGCAGGAGGGAGGCAATGAGCAGTTCTTC. Its translation: CASRQEGGNEQFF.

Comments on this clone: A junction boundary mismatches the germline segment, possibly from a read error. This sequence joins TRBV7-7 and TRBJ1-5; 9 nucleotides line up with TRBD1. Germline V gives CDR1 SSHAT, CDR2 FNYEAQ (reference sequence). The CDR3 has 14 residues. The CDR3 spells CASSLTGGPGPQHF. CDR3 DNA sequence: TGTGCTAGCAGCCTAACAGGGGGCCCGGGGCCCCAGCATTTT.

The rearrangement uses TRBV29-1 and TRBJ1-1; D not resolved. CDR3 length equals 13 residues. CDR1 is SQVTM, CDR2 ANQGSEA, per germline. V lost 4 bases and J lost 1, with 10 bases in between. CDR3 sequence: CSVVVTPNTEAFF. The CDR3 bases are TGCAGCGTTGTCGTGACACCGAACACTGAAGCTTTCTTT.

The J gene is TRBJ2-2, the V gene TRBV14, with 10 bases matching TRBD1. With V trimmed by 4 bases and J by 7 bases, 6 bases remained unmatched. Germline V gene data show CDR1 as SGHDN and CDR2 as FVKESK. The CDR3 spans 15 residues. The CDR3 here is CASSPRQGAVGELFF. CDR3 in DNA: TGTGCCAGCAGCCCCAGACAGGGGGCGGTCGGGGAGCTGTTTTTT.

Comment on this clone: At one of its ends the junction is not consistent with the germline gene, which may arise from a read error. This chain links TRBV5-1 with TRBJ1-4, with 9 bases lining up with TRBD1. This CDR3 region has 15 residues. Germline V gene lookup returns CDR1 SGHRS and CDR2 YFSETQ. CDR3 loop: CASSWGDRAKEKLFF. As DNA, the CDR3 is TGCGCCAGCAGCTGGGGGGACAGGGCTAAAGAAAAACTGTTTTTT.

CDR3 amino acids: CASSWTYNEQFF. Here the CDR3 DNA reads TGCGCCAGCAGCTGGACTTACAATGAGCAGTTCTTC. The chain combines TRBV5-1 with TRBJ2-1; maybe TRBD2 (5 bases). With 3 bases removed from V and 4 bases from J, the gap between germline ends came to 5 bases. Germline CDR1 reads SGHRS; CDR2 reads YFSETQ. This CDR3 is 12 amino acids long.

The rearrangement joins TRBV6-5 to TRBJ2-7; 8 positions match TRBD2. Per the germline V gene, CDR1 is MNHEY and CDR2 is SVGAGI. This CDR3 comprises 16 residues. With V trimmed by 0 bases and J by 2 bases, 6 bases remained unmatched. In DNA form, the CDR3 reads TGTGCCAGCAGTTACTCGGTGGGTAGCGGGGCCTACGAGCAGTACTTC. Protein sequence: CASSYSVGSGAYEQYF.

This chain connects TRBV28 to TRBJ2-7; D possibly corresponds to TRBD2 (7 bases). Germline V lookup: CDR1 MDHEN, CDR2 SYDVKM. V lost 7 bases and J lost 3, with 16 bases in between. CDR3 length equals 14 residues. The CDR3 is CASTWGGAVYEQYF. CDR3 nucleotide sequence: TGTGCCAGCACCTGGGGGGGCGCAGTCTACGAGCAGTACTTC. The full variable domain, with the rest looked up from reference TRBV28 and TRBJ2-7, is DVKVTQSSRYLVKRTGEKVFLECVQDMDHENMFWYRQDPGLGLRLIYFSYDVKMKEKGDIPEGYSVSREKKERFSLILESASTNQTSMYLCASTWGGAVYEQYFGPGTRLTVT.

V is TRBV7-3 and J is TRBJ2-3; the D is unclear. Per germline, CDR1 SGHTA and CDR2 FQGTGA. V lost 5 bases and J lost 3, with 3 bases in between. The CDR3 runs 11 residues. The CDR3 region is CASSATDTQYF. Written as DNA, the CDR3 is TGTGCCAGCAGCGCGACAGATACGCAGTATTTT.

V gene TRBV6-1 combines with J gene TRBJ2-7; D remains unclear. Per the germline V gene, CDR1 is MNHNS and CDR2 is SASEGT. V shed 6 bases and J shed 3 bases, with 6 bases lying between them. CDR3 size: 11 residues. As DNA, the CDR3 is TGTGCCAGCAGGAACATCTACGAGCAGTACTTC. It yields the protein CASRNIYEQYF.

This chain links TRBV10-2 with TRBJ1-2, with 7 bases aligning to TRBD1. V lost 8 bases and J lost 0; bases outside the gene matches: 3. Germline CDR1 and CDR2: WSHSY and SAAADI. The CDR3 has 13 residues. The CDR3 region has the DNA TGCGCCAGCTCTGACAGGGCTAACTATGGCTACACCTTC. It yields the protein CASSDRANYGYTF.

The genes are TRBV28 and TRBJ2-2; 12 nucleotides align to TRBD2. The V gene end was trimmed by 7 bases and the J gene end by 0 bases; junction bases not matched to a gene: 6. CDR1 MDHEN and CDR2 SYDVKM come from the germline V gene. The CDR3 runs 17 residues. In DNA, the CDR3 is TGTGCCAGCACGGGACTAGCGGGTCGAACGAACACCGGGGAGCTGTTTTTT. Protein sequence: CASTGLAGRTNTGELFF.

The rearrangement joins TRBV6-5 to TRBJ1-1; D remains ambiguous. Trimming shortened V by 5 bases and J by 3 bases, and 10 bases separated the two germline ends. Germline loops: CDR1 MNHEY, CDR2 SVGAGI. The length of the CDR3 is 13 residues. The CDR3 loop is CASSILTDTEAFF. CDR3 DNA: TGTGCCAGCAGTATCCTTACGGACACTGAAGCTTTCTTT.

This rearrangement joins TRBV13 to TRBJ2-7, with D unclear. This CDR3 has 14 residues. The V gene lost 5 bases and the J gene lost 0 bases, with 11 bases spanning the gap. CDR1 and CDR2 from the germline V gene are PRHDT and FYEKMQ (reference sequence). The CDR3 loop is CASSPEQSSYEQYF. The CDR3 DNA is TGTGCCAGCAGCCCGGAACAGAGCTCCTACGAGCAGTACTTC.

V gene TRBV5-1 combines with J gene TRBJ2-1; TRBD1 aligns across 8 bases. The CDR3 contains 14 residues. Trimming cost V 4 bases and J 4 bases; bases outside gene matches: 4. The V gene's germline CDR1 is SGHRS and CDR2 YFSETQ. The DNA of the CDR3 is TGCGCCAGCAGCCGACGACAGGGGTACAATGAGCAGTTCTTC. Translation gives CASSRRQGYNEQFF. The whole variable domain, remainder taken from reference TRBV5-1 and TRBJ2-1, is KAGVTQTPRYLIKTRGQQVTLSCSPISGHRSVSWYQQTPGQGLQFLFEYFSETQRNKGNFPGRFSGRQFSNSRSEMNVSTLELGDSALYLCASSRRQGYNEQFFGPGTRLTVL.

The gene calls are TRBV7-2 and TRBJ2-2, with D possibly matching TRBD1 (6 bases). Looked up from germline, CDR1 is SGHTA and CDR2 is FQGNSA. The CDR3 has 15 residues. Deletions cut 0 bases from V and 7 bases from J, with 12 bases between. This CDR3 is CASSLANRVGGELFF. The CDR3, as DNA: TGTGCCAGCAGCTTAGCGAACAGGGTTGGCGGGGAGCTGTTTTTT.

J is TRBJ2-1 and V is TRBV6-5, with 7 bases that match TRBD2. J was trimmed by 10 bases and V by 5 bases; bases with no gene match: 11. This CDR3 spans 14 amino acids. Looked up from germline, CDR1 is MNHEY and CDR2 is SVGAGI. The CDR3 sequence is CASSHEGEGEEQFF. CDR3 sequence (DNA): TGTGCCAGCAGTCATGAAGGGGAGGGAGAAGAGCAGTTCTTC.

In DNA, the CDR3 is TGCGCCAGCAGCCAAGGAGCCCTAGCGGGAGACTACGAGCAGTACTTC. Residues: CASSQGALAGDYEQYF. V and J are TRBV4-3 and TRBJ2-7; TRBD2 matches at 10 bases. The CDR3 covers 16 residues. Trimming removed 1 base from V and 3 bases from J; junction bases left unmatched: 6. Germline CDR1 and CDR2: LGHNA and YSLEER.

The V call is TRBV19, the J call TRBJ2-2; 11 positions match TRBD1. The CDR3 is 17 residues long. The trim removed 3 bases at V and 4 bases at J, leaving 7 bases unmatched. Germline lookup yields CDR1 LNHDA and CDR2 SQIVND (reference sequence). Here the CDR3 DNA reads TGTGCCAGTAGTATTTTAGGGACAGGGGGTAGCACCGGGGAGCTGTTTTTT. Translating it yields CASSILGTGGSTGELFF. The full variable domain, its missing parts supplied by reference TRBV19 and TRBJ2-2, is DGGITQSPKYLFRKEGQNVTLSCEQNLNHDAMYWYRQDPGQGLRLIYYSQIVNDFQKGDIAEGYSVSREKKESFPLTVTSAQKNPTAFYLCASSILGTGGSTGELFFGEGSRLTVL.

The V gene is TRBV11-3, the J gene TRBJ2-3; no definite D call. The CDR3 spans 12 residues. The germline CDR1 and CDR2 sequences are SGHNT and YENEEA. Between the trimmed V and J ends, which lost 0 bases and 6 bases, there was a span of 4 bases. CDR3 loop: CASSLESDTQYF. In DNA, the CDR3 is TGTGCCAGCAGCTTAGAGTCGGATACGCAGTATTTT.

CDR3 amino acids: CASSILSGSGVEQYF. The CDR3 bases are TGTGCCAGTAGTATCTTGAGCGGGAGTGGTGTCGAGCAGTACTTC. The chain couples TRBV19 to TRBJ2-7; the match to TRBD2 covers 8 bases. Germline CDR1 is LNHDA and CDR2 is SQIVND (reference sequence). The J segment lost 6 bases and the V segment lost 3 bases, leaving 10 bases of the junction unmatched. The CDR3 sequence is 15 residues long.

The gene calls are TRBV6-5 and TRBJ2-1, with D maybe TRBD1 (5 bases). The CDR3 contains 13 residues. In germline, CDR1 is MNHEY, CDR2 SVGAGI. Trimming removed 6 bases at V and 5 bases at J, with 11 bases between. The CDR3 DNA reads as TGTGCCAGCAGACTCAGACAGAACAATGAGCAGTTCTTC. Translation: CASRLRQNNEQFF.

The chain couples TRBV4-1 to TRBJ2-5, with D possibly TRBD1 on 6 matching bases. CDR1 is MGHRA and CDR2 is YSYEKL in the germline V gene. CDR3 length: 14 residues. Trimming cost V 2 bases and J 3 bases, with 10 bases left between them. The CDR3 loop reads CASSQRGKEETQYF. CDR3 DNA: TGCGCCAGCAGCCAAAGGGGGAAGGAAGAGACCCAGTACTTC.

The chain carries TRBV11-2 and TRBJ2-7; 11 bases map to TRBD2. This CDR3 is built from 15 residues. Losses at the gene ends were 5 bases for V and 6 bases for J; bases not matched to a gene: 9. Germline values: CDR1 SGHAT, CDR2 FQNNGV. The CDR3: CASSMTGLAAFEQYF. In DNA, the CDR3 is TGTGCCAGCAGCATGACGGGACTAGCGGCATTCGAGCAGTACTTC.

This rearrangement joins TRBV4-3 to TRBJ2-2; D perhaps matches TRBD2 (5 bases). CDR3 length: 14 residues. CDR1 LGHNA and CDR2 YSLEER come from the germline V gene. Deletions cut 0 bases from V and 13 bases from J, with 15 bases between. This CDR3 is CASSQDRSPRGLFF. In DNA form, the CDR3 reads TGCGCCAGCAGCCAAGATCGGTCCCCTCGGGGGCTGTTTTTT.

V usage is TRBV6-1 and J usage is TRBJ2-5; D is perhaps TRBD2 (6 bases). Germline V gives CDR1 MNHNS, CDR2 SASEGT. CDR3 length: 15 residues. V gave up 7 bases and J gave up 1 base, with 16 bases separating them. CDR3 in amino acids: CASKGRAGTQETQYF. As DNA, the CDR3 is TGTGCCAGCAAGGGAAGGGCGGGAACCCAAGAGACCCAGTACTTC.

This sequence joins TRBV13 and TRBJ1-1, with 8 bases matching TRBD1. J lost 3 bases, V lost 5 bases, and 8 bases had no gene match. CDR1 and CDR2 (germline): PRHDT, FYEKMQ (reference sequence). There are 15 residues in the CDR3. In DNA form, the CDR3 reads TGTGCCAGCAGCGTCACAGGGGGGGTGTACACTGAAGCTTTCTTT. Amino acids: CASSVTGGVYTEAFF.

This sequence joins TRBV7-9 and TRBJ1-4, with a possible D match to TRBD1 (6 bases). Per the germline V gene, CDR1 is SEHNR and CDR2 is FQNEAQ (reference sequence). Trimming took off 5 bases at V and 8 bases at J, with 15 bases between the two ends. The CDR3 extends over 14 amino acids. The DNA for the CDR3 is TGTGCCAGCAGCCATTCTATGGGGGCGGAAAAACTGTTTTTT. Its translation is CASSHSMGAEKLFF.

J is TRBJ1-1 and V is TRBV7-8, with a tentative D call TRBD1 (5 bases). With 5 bases removed from V and 5 bases from J, the gap between germline ends came to 15 bases. The length of the CDR3 is 14 residues. Germline V gene data show CDR1 as SGHVS and CDR2 as FQNEAQ. Written as DNA, the CDR3 is TGTGCCAGCAGCGACTGGGGGGGAGGGACTGAAGCTTTCTTT. Amino acids: CASSDWGGGTEAFF. Based on the CDR3 plus reference TRBV7-8 and TRBJ1-1, the full variable domain is GAGVSQSPRYKVAKRGQDVALRCDPISGHVSLFWYQQALGQGPEFLTYFQNEAQLDKSGLPSDRFFAERPEGSVSTLKIQRTQQEDSAVYLCASSDWGGGTEAFFGQGTRLTVV.